The entry that follows covers one T cell receptor (beta chain) sequence. Its target is not known. This record comes from a study of T cell repertoires in cytomegalovirus infection. Findings and caveats of the study: The cumulative frequency of public TCR beta families identified carriers of CMV plus the relevant HLA. There were HLA-C-restricted CMV-specific TCR beta clonotypes dominating the ex vivo response.

Deletions cut 2 bases from V and 3 bases from J, with 12 bases between. CDR3 size: 16 residues. Germline V gives CDR1 KGHDR, CDR2 SFDVKD. TCRdb independently ran MiXCR on the reads; one entry per CDR3 protein. This repertoire shows around 260,000 distinct CDR3 sequences, 8% to 9.5% found once; its top ten account for about 15%. The origin of this receptor is a human donor in good health (CMV status not recorded). Some clones in this sample may be carry-over from other donors' samples. Sequenced input: PBMCs. The chain recombines TRBV24-1 with TRBJ2-2, with D perhaps matching TRBD1 or TRBD2 (7 bases each). Here the CDR3 reads CATSDWAGGDTGELFF. In nucleotides, the CDR3 is TGTGCCACCAGTGATTGGGCAGGGGGGGACACCGGGGAGCTGTTTTTT.